This record covers a single T cell receptor (beta chain). In the source study's methods: Amplified reference gene primers provided the basis for estimating nucleated cell counts. Using immunoSEQ multiplex PCR, the repertoire was profiled, and TCRdb retains in-frame clones only, with some absent. Clonal size and the V and J genes are those of that table, whereas D and trimming came from the DNA. The table has about 250,000 clones, about 85% seen once. These data come from a study of blood T cell repertoires in COVID-19. Whole-study context: Researchers got acute and convalescent COVID-19 samples from the United States, Italy and Spain. The analysed material was cDNA or gDNA that came from T cells, B-cell-depleted T cells, or PBMCs.

CDR1 MDHEN and CDR2 SYDVKM come from the germline V gene. The CDR3 totals 14 residues. The V and J ends lost 3 bases and 4 bases respectively, with 10 bases between them. Sequenced: peripheral blood. The clonotype comes from a man between 18 and 35 years old with active or convalescent COVID-19. The chain combines TRBV28 with TRBJ1-3, with D possibly being TRBD1 (5 bases). The CDR3 here is CASSFPGKGNTIYF. In DNA form, the CDR3 reads TGTGCCAGCAGTTTTCCAGGGAAAGGAAACACCATATATTTT.